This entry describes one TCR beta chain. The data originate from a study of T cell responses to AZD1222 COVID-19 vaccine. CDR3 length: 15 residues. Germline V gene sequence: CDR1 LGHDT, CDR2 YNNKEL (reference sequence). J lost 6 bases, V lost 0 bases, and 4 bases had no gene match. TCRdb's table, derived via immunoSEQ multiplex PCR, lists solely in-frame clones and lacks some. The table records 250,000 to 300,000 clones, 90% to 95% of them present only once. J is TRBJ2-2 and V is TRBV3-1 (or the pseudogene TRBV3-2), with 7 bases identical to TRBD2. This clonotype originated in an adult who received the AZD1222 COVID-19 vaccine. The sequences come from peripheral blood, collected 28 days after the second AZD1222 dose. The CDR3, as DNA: TGTGCCAGCAGCCAAGATCGGAGCGGGGCCGGGGAGCTGTTTTTT. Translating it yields CASSQDRSGAGELFF.